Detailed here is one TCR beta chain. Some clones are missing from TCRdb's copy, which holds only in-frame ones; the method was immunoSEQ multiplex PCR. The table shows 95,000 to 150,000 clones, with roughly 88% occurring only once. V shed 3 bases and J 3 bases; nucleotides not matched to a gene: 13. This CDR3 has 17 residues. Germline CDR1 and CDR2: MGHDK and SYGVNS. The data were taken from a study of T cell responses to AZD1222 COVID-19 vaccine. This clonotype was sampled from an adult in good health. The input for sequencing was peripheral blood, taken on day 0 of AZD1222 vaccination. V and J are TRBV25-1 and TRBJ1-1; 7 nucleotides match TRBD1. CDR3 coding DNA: TGTGCCAGCAGTGACCTCTTCTTCCGCGGGACAGACACTGAAGCTTTCTTT. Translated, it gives CASSDLFFRGTDTEAFF.